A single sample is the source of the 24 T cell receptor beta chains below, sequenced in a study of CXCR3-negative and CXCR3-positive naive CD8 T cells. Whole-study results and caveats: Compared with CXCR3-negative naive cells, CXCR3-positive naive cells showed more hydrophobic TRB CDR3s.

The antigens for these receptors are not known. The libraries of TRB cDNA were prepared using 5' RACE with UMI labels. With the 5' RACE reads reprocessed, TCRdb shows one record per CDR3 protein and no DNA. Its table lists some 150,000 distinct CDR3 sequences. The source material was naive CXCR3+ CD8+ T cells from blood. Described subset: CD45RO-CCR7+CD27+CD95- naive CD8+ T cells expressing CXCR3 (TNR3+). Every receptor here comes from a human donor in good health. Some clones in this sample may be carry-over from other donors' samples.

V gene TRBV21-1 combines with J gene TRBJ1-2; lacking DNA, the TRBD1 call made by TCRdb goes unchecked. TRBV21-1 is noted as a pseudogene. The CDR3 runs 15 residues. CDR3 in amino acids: CASSPGTGEDYGYTF.

The CDR3 spells CASSLGQGYTGELFF. The V gene is TRBV5-4, the J gene TRBJ2-2. The CDR3 extends over 15 amino acids. The germline V gene encodes CDR1 SGHNT and CDR2 YYREEE (reference sequence).

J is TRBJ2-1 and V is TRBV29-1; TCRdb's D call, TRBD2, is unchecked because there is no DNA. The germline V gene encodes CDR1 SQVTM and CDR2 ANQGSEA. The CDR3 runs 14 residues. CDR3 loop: CSVPTSGQPREQFF.

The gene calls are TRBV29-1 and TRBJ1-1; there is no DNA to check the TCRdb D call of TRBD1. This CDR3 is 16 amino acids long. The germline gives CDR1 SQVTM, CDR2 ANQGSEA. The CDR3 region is CSTSGTATIVNTEAFF.

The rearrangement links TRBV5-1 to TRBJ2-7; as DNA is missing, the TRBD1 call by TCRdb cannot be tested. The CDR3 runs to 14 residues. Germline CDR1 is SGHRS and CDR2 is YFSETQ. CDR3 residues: CASSLGQGVYEQYF. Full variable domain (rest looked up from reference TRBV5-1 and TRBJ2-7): KAGVTQTPRYLIKTRGQQVTLSCSPISGHRSVSWYQQTPGQGLQFLFEYFSETQRNKGNFPGRFSGRQFSNSRSEMNVSTLELGDSALYLCASSLGQGVYEQYFGPGTRLTVT.

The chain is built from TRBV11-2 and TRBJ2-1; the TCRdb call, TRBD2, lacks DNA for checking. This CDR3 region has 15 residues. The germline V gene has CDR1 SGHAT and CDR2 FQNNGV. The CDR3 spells CASIPWSGAPNEQFF.

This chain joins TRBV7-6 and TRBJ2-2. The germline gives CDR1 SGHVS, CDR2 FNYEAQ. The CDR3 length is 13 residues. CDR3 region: CASSFPWSGELFF.

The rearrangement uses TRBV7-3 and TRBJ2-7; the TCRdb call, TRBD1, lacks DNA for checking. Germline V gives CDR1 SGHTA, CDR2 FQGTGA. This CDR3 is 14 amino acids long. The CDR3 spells CASSSPDRGYEQYF. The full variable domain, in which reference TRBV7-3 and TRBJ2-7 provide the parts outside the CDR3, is GAGVSQTPSNKVTEKGKYVELRCDPISGHTALYWYRQSLGQGPEFLIYFQGTGAADDSGLPNDRFFAVRPEGSVSTLKIQRTERGDSAVYLCASSSPDRGYEQYFGPGTRLTVT.

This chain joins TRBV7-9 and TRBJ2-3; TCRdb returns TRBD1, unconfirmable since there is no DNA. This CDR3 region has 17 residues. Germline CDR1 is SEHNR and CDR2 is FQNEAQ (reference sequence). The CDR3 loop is CASSHSQESITHDTQYF.

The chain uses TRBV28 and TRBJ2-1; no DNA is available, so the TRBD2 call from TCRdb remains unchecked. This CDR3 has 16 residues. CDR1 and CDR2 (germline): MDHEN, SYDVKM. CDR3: CASSRSGGPAYNEQFF.

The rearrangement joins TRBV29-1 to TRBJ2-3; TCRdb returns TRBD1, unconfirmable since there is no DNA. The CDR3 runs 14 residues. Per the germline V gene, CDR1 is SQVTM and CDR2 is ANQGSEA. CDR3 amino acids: CSVVRGDLGDTQYF.

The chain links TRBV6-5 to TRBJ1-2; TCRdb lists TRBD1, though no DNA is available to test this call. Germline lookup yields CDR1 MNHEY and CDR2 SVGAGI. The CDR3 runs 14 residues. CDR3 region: CASSYKGWAGGYTF.

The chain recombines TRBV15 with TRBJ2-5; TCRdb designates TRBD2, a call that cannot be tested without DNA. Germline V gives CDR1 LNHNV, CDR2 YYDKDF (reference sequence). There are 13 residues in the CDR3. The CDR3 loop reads CATSRGLVETQYF.

The CDR3 protein is CASSTIGRDRGTEAFF. The chain carries TRBV21-1 and TRBJ1-1; TCRdb's D gene call, TRBD1, goes unchecked for lack of DNA. TRBV21-1 is a pseudogene. The CDR3 has 16 amino acids.

CDR3 loop: CSALARQGNTGELFF. V gene TRBV20-1 combines with J gene TRBJ2-2; lacking DNA, the TRBD1 call made by TCRdb goes unchecked. Germline V gene lookup returns CDR1 DFQATT and CDR2 SNEGSKA (reference sequence). The CDR3 has 15 residues.

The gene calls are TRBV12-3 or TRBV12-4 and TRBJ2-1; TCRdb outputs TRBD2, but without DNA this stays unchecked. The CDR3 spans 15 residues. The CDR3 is CASSLMVAGVDEQFF.

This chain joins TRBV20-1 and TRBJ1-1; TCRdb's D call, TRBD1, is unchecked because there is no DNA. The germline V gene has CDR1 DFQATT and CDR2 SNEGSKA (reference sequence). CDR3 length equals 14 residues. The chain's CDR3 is CSARDLGANTEAFF.

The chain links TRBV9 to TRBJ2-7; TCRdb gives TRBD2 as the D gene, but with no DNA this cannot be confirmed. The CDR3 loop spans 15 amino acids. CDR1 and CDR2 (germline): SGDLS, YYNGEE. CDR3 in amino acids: CASSDQPVGGDEQYF.

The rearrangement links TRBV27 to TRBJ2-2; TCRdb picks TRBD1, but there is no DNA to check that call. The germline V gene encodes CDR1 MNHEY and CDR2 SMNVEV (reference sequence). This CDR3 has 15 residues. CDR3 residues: CASSLYGADTGELFF.

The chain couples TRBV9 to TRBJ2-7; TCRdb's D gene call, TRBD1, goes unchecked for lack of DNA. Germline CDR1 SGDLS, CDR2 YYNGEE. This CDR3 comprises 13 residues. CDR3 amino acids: CASSYAGPGEQYF.

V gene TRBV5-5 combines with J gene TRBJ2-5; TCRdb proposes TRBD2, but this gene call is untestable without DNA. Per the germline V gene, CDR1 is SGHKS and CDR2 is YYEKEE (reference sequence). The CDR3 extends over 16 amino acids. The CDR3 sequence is CASSPWDSPLGETQYF. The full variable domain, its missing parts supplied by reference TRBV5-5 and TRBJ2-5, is DAGVTQSPTHLIKTRGQQVTLRCSPISGHKSVSWYQQVLGQGPQFIFQYYEKEERGRGNFPDRFSARQFPNYSSELNVNALLLGDSALYLCASSPWDSPLGETQYFGPGTRLLVL.

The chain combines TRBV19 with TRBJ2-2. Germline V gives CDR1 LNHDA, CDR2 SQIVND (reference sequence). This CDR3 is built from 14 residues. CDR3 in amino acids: CASSRLLGTGELFF.

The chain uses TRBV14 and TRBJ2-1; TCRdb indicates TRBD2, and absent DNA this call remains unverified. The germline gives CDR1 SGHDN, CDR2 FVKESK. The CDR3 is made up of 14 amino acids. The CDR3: CASSLLPGTPLQFF.

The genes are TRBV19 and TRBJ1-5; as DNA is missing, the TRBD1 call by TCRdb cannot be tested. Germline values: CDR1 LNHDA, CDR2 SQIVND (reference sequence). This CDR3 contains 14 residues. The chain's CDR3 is CASSIQGAYQPQHF.